What follows is one T cell receptor beta chain and its context. The germline V gene has CDR1 SQVTM and CDR2 ANQGSEA. The V end lost 6 bases, the J end lost 7 bases, and 19 bases lay between the germline ends. This CDR3 is 13 amino acids long. Original handling: Reference gene primer amplification gave estimated nucleated cell counts. Here immunoSEQ multiplex PCR was the method, and the copy in TCRdb shows in-frame clones only, minus some. The D gene and trimming were derived from the DNA, and the V and J assignments and clone size from that table. The table has 250,000 to 300,000 clones, around four fifths seen once. These data come from a study of blood T cell repertoires in COVID-19. Study in general: The United States, Italy and Spain provided the acute and convalescent COVID-19 samples. PBMCs, B-cell-depleted T cells, or T cells provided the cDNA or gDNA that made up the material.

The rearrangement uses TRBV29-1 and TRBJ2-7; tentative D call: TRBD2 (6 bases). The receptor comes from a man older than 75 with acute or convalescent COVID-19. Sequencing input: peripheral blood. The DNA for the CDR3 is TGCAGCGTCGGTTTGGACTACCGAGGGGAGCAGTACTTC. Amino acid sequence: CSVGLDYRGEQYF.